This T cell receptor (beta chain) came from a study of brain T cells in children with intractable seizures. Notes on the study in general: Patients' HCMV serostatus was unknown; virus specificity rests on CDR3 similarity alone.

As to time point: blood from clinic visit 5 months post-surgery; TSC patient then seizure free. The sequenced cases were selected for having the highest brain T cell transcript signatures. Pre-surgery treatment included at least one anti-epileptic drug. Only in-frame clones appear in the TCRdb table, and some are missing; sequencing was by immunoSEQ multiplex PCR. The sample has 340,000 or so clones; 93% are singletons. Of note for this clone: Its antigen is undetermined.

V was shortened by 1 base and J by 4 bases, with 10 bases between the two germline ends. The CDR3 runs to 14 residues. CDR1 and CDR2 (germline): MNHEY, SVGAGI. The source is a boy under two years old with tuberous sclerosis and intractable seizures. Sequenced here: peripheral blood, sampled more than 4 months after surgery. V usage is TRBV6-5 and J usage is TRBJ1-2; D is unclear. Written as DNA, the CDR3 is TGTGCCAGCAGTTACTTGGAACGTGGCTATGGCTACACCTTC. Translation: CASSYLERGYGYTF.